The entry below describes one T cell receptor (beta chain). This record comes from a study of blood T cell repertoires in COVID-19. Background on the study: From the United States, Italy and Spain came samples of acute and convalescent COVID-19.

Assay: immunoSEQ multiplex PCR; the TCRdb copy retains only in-frame clones and omits some. The table has about 98,000 clones, over 70% seen once. Sequenced: peripheral blood. The sequence was collected from a woman at least 80 years old with acute or convalescent COVID-19.

The CDR3 sequence: CASKDRGYEKLFF. CDR3 bases: TGTGCCAGCAAGGACAGGGGCTACGAAAAACTGTTTTTT. The chain links TRBV2 to TRBJ1-4, with 9 bases lining up with TRBD1. Germline CDR1 is SNHLY and CDR2 is FYNNEI. This CDR3 is built from 13 residues. The V gene end was trimmed by 7 bases and the J gene end by 8 bases; junction bases not matched to a gene: 5.